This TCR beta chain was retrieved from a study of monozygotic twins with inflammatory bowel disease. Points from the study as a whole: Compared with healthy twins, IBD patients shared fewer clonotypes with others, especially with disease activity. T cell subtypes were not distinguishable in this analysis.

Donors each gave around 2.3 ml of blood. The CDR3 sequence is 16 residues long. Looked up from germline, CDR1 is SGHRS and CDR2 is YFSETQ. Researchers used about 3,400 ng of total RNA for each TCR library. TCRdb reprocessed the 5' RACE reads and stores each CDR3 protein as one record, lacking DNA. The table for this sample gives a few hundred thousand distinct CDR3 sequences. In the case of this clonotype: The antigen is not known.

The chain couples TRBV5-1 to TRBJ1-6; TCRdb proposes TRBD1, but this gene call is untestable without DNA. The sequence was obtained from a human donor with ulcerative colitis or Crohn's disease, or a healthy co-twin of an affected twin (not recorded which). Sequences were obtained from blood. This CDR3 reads CASSLGPGQGNSPLHF.